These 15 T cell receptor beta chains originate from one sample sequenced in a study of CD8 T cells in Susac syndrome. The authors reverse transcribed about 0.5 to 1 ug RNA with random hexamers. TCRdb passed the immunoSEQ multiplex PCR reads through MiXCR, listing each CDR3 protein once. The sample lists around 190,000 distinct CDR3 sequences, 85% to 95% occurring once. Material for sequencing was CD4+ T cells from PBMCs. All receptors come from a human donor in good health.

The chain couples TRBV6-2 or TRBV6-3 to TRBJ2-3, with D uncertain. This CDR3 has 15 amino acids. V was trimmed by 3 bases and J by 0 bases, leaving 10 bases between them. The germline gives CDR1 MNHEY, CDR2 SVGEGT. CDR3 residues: CASSYPGSSTDTQYF. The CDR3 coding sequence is TGTGCCAGCAGTTATCCGGGTTCTAGCACAGATACGCAGTATTTT.

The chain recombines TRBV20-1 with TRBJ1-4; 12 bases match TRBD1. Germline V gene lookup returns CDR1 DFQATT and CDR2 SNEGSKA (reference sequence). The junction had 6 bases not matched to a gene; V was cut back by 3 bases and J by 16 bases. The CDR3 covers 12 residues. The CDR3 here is CSARGQGADEFF. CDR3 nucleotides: TGCAGTGCTAGGGGACAGGGGGCCGACGAGTTTTTT.

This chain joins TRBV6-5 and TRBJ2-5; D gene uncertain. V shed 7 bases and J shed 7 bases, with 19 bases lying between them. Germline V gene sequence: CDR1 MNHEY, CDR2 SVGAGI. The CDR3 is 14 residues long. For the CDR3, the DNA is TGTGCCAGCACTCGACTCCAGGCCGGCGGGACCCAGTACTTC. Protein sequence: CASTRLQAGGTQYF.

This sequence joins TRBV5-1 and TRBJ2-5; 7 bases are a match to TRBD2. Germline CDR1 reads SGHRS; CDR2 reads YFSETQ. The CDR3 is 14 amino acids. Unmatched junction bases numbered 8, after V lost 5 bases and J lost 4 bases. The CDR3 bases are TGCGCCAGCAGTCCGCGGGGGACCGGAGAGACCCAGTACTTC. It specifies CASSPRGTGETQYF.

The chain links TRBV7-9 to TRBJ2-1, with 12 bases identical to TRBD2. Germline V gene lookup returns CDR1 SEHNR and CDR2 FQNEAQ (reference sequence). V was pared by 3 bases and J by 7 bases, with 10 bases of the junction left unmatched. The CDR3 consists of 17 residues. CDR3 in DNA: TGTGCCAGCAGCTTTGGAGCACTAGCGGGAGGTAATAATGAGCAGTTCTTC. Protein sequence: CASSFGALAGGNNEQFF.

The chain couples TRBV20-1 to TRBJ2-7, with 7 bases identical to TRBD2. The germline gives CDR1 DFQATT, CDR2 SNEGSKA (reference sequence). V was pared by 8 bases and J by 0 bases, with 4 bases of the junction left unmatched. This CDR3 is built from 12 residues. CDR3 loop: CSSGVSSYEQYF. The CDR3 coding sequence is TGCAGTAGCGGGGTAAGCTCCTACGAGCAGTACTTC.

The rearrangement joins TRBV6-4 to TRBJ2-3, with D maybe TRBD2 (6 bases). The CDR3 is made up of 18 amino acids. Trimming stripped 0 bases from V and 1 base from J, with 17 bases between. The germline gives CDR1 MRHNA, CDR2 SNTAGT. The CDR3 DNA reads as TGTGCCAGCAGTGACTCGAGGCTGGGACTGCTGGGCACAGATACGCAGTATTTT. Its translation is CASSDSRLGLLGTDTQYF.

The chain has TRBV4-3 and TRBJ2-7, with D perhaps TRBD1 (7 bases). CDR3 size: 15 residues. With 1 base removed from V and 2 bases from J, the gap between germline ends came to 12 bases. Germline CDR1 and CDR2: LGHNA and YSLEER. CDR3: CASSQGGDSPYEQYF. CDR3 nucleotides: TGCGCCAGCAGCCAAGGGGGGGACAGTCCCTACGAGCAGTACTTC.

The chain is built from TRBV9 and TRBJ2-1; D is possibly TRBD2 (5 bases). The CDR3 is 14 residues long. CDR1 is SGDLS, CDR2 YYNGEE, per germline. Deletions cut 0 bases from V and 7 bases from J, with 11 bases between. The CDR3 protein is CASSVERAVNEQFF. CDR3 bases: TGTGCCAGCAGCGTAGAGCGAGCGGTTAATGAGCAGTTCTTC.

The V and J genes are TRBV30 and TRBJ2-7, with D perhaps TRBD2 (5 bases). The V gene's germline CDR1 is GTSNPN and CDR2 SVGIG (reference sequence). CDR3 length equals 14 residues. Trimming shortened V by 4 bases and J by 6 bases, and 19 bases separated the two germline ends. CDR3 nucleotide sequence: TGTGCCTGGACCGCCCGAGGGCTTCCGGGCGAGCAGTACTTC. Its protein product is CAWTARGLPGEQYF.

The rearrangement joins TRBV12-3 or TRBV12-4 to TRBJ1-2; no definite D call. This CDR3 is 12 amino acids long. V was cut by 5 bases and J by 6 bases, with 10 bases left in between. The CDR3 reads CASSLYIDGYTF. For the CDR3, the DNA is TGTGCCAGCAGTCTGTACATAGATGGCTACACCTTC.

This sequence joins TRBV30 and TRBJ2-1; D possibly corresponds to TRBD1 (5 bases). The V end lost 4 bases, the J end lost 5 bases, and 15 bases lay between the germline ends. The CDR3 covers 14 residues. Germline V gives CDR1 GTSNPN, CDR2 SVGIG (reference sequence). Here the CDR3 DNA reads TGTGCCTGGAAAAAATGGACAACACACAATGAGCAGTTCTTC. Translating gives CAWKKWTTHNEQFF.

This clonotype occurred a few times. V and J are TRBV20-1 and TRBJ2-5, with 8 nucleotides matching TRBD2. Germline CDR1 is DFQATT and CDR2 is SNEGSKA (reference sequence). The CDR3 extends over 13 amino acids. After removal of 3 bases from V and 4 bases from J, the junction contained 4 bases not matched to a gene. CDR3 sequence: CSARWLAGETQYF. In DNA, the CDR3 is TGCAGTGCTAGGTGGCTAGCGGGAGAGACCCAGTACTTC.

CDR3 DNA: TGTGCCAGCAGCGTAGACCGTGGCGGGACCACAGATACGCAGTATTTT. It codes for CASSVDRGGTTDTQYF. V is TRBV9 and J is TRBJ2-3; D possibly corresponds to TRBD2 (6 bases). The germline CDR1 and CDR2 sequences are SGDLS and YYNGEE. V was pared by 0 bases and J by 2 bases, with 13 bases between. This CDR3 spans 16 amino acids.

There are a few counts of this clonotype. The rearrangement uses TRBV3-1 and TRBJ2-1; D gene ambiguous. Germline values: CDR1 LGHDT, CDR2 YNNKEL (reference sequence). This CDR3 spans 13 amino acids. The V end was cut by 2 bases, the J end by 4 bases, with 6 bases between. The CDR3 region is CASSQNLYNEQFF. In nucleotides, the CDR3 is TGTGCCAGCAGCCAAAACTTGTACAATGAGCAGTTCTTC.